The 4 T cell receptor beta chains in this list originate from one sample, sequenced in a study of blood T cells in healthy people across ages. Next came a second PCR, run for roughly 6 to 11 cycles, which used a sample-barcoded 5' primer along with a J-beta primer mix. TCRdb re-analysed the 5' RACE reads in MiXCR, keeping a single row per CDR3 protein. The data show nearly 800,000 distinct CDR3 sequences, more than 20% seen once. This sample was also put to use in a study of T cells of mothers and their children.

Sequencing was done on a sample of blood. The receptor set was obtained from a boy younger than 18 in good health.

CDR3 nucleotides: TGTGCCAGCAGCTTACCAGGGGCGGGGAACATTCAGTACTTC. This codes for CASSLPGAGNIQYF. The chain joins TRBV7-6 to TRBJ2-4; possibly TRBD1 or TRBD2 for D (6 bases each). The CDR3 is 14 amino acids. Between the trimmed V and J ends, which lost 2 bases and 7 bases, there was a span of 12 bases. Germline V gene data show CDR1 as SGHVS and CDR2 as FNYEAQ. Combining the CDR3 with reference TRBV7-6 and TRBJ2-4 gives the whole variable domain GAGVSQSPRYKVTKRGQDVALRCDPISGHVSLYWYRQALGQGPEFLTYFNYEAQQDKSGLPNDRFSAERPEGSISTLTIQRTEQRDSAMYRCASSLPGAGNIQYFGAGTRLSVL.

A few counts support this clonotype. V usage is TRBV11-1 and J usage is TRBJ2-1; a weak D match, TRBD2 (6 bases). Deletions cut 5 bases from V and 6 bases from J, with 11 bases between. CDR1 is SGHAT, CDR2 FQDESV, per germline (reference sequence). The CDR3 has 13 residues. CDR3 DNA sequence: TGTGCCAGCAGCCCGACTAGTTCCAATGAGCAGTTCTTC. Amino acids: CASSPTSSNEQFF.

This clonotype has a handful of counts. This chain uses TRBV3-1 with TRBJ2-1, with TRBD1 as a possible D gene (5 bases). V dropped 2 bases and J dropped 12 bases, with 11 bases sitting between them. The CDR3 is 12 residues long. CDR1 and CDR2 (germline): LGHDT, YNNKEL (reference sequence). The CDR3 bases are TGTGCCAGCAGCCAAACGCTGGGGCCGCAGTTCTTC. This sequence encodes CASSQTLGPQFF.

This clonotype was seen a few times. A read error is likely, as this CDR3 ends without the conserved phenylalanine or tryptophan. V is TRBV6-1 and J is TRBJ1-1, with D uncertain. Germline V CDR1 and CDR2: MNHNS, SASEGT. V was shortened by 6 bases and J by 3 bases, with 11 bases between the two germline ends. This CDR3 comprises 13 residues. CDR3 DNA sequence: TGTGCCAGCAGCCGTAATTGGGACACTGAAGCTTTCCTT. Its protein product is CASSRNWDTEAFL.